This T cell receptor (beta chain) was retrieved from a study of blood T cell repertoires in COVID-19. Generated by immunoSEQ multiplex PCR, the TCRdb table keeps only in-frame clones and is missing some. The sample has tens of thousands of clones, approximately 90% seen once. In its sample, this clone was seen once. From germline, CDR1 is LNHDA and CDR2 SQIVND (reference sequence). Trimming removed 3 bases at V and 7 bases at J, with 13 bases between. The CDR3 contains 15 residues. The chain recombines TRBV19 with TRBJ2-6; D is perhaps TRBD2 (5 bases). This clonotype originated in a woman aged 55-70 years with COVID-19, enrolled during active disease. Sequencing input: peripheral blood. The chain's CDR3 is CASSIPRDSANVLTF. CDR3 sequence (DNA): TGTGCCAGTAGTATCCCTCGGGATTCAGCCAACGTCCTGACTTTC.